In this sample, the clone carrying this T cell receptor beta chain turned up once. Antigen: not known. V lost 4 bases and J lost 6, with 10 bases in between. CDR3 length: 12 residues. Germline CDR1 is MDHEN and CDR2 is SYDVKM. The data originate from a study of T cells in localized non-small cell lung cancer. Study results and caveats: Adjacent lung had a median roughly 58 of the 100 largest tumor clones. Measurement of T cell clonality placed uninvolved adjacent lung highest, above the level in tumor. Investigators sequenced only a single tumor region, leaving heterogeneity possible. Higher adjacent-lung clonality was associated with shorter survival.

Profiled with immunoSEQ multiplex PCR; TCRdb holds only in-frame clones, not every one. The sample gives about 59,000 clones, more than 85% of which show up once; 15% to 20% is in the top ten. This rearrangement joins TRBV28 to TRBJ2-7, with D unresolved. This receptor was obtained from a man aged 40-75 years with stage I lung adenocarcinoma. The sequencing here drew on peripheral blood, taken before any cancer treatment. The chain's CDR3 is CASSSDRGEQYF. As DNA, the CDR3 is TGTGCCAGCAGTTCGGACCGTGGCGAGCAGTACTTC.